These 3 T cell receptor beta chains came from one sample sequenced in a study of cytomegalovirus exposure and HLA in healthy donors. 60 Vbeta and 13 Jbeta primers were used in PCR. The protocol was immunoSEQ multiplex PCR, while the TCRdb copy is restricted to in-frame clones and leaves out a portion. This table has 130,000 to 150,000 clones, roughly 80% appearing once. Input material: PBMCs. All receptors come from a middle-aged man in good health and CMV-seropositive.

The chain combines TRBV5-1 with TRBJ1-2; maybe TRBD1 (6 bases). Germline CDR1 is SGHRS and CDR2 is YFSETQ. V shed 3 bases and J shed 5 bases, with 20 bases lying between them. The CDR3 consists of 16 residues. CDR3 nucleotides: TGCGCCAGCAGCTCCGACGGCCAGGGGTTTCGGTATGGCTACACCTTC. This encodes CASSSDGQGFRYGYTF.

The chain has TRBV27 and TRBJ1-5; D not resolved. Trimming pared 6 bases from V and 0 bases from J, leaving 3 bases between. This CDR3 region has 12 residues. Per germline, CDR1 MNHEY and CDR2 SMNVEV (reference sequence). The CDR3 coding sequence is TGTGCCAGCAGGTATAGCAATCAGCCCCAGCATTTT. This translates into CASRYSNQPQHF.

J is TRBJ1-1 and V is TRBV10-2; D is uncertain. Trimming cost V 3 bases and J 6 bases, with 17 bases left between them. The CDR3 loop spans 15 amino acids. Germline lookup yields CDR1 WSHSY and CDR2 SAAADI. CDR3 amino acids: CASSDSGWQAPEAFF. CDR3 DNA: TGCGCCAGCAGTGACTCGGGATGGCAGGCCCCTGAAGCTTTCTTT.